The 17 T cell receptor beta chains in this list originate from one sample, sequenced in a study of Graves' ophthalmopathy and Graves' hyperthyroidism. Amplifying from RNA transcripts, the study obtained TCR beta CDR3 regions. Investigators did first-round RT-PCR with HTBI primers, then second-round multiplex PCR. TCRdb re-called the multiplex PCR reads through MiXCR, storing one row per CDR3 protein. The sample consists of a few hundred thousand distinct CDR3 sequences, about 22% of them appearing once. The sequencing sample was made of peripheral blood. The receptors originated from a woman in her fifties or sixties with Graves' ophthalmopathy.

This clonotype appeared many times. The chain is built from TRBV4-1 and TRBJ2-4; 7 nucleotides agree with TRBD1. The CDR3 length is 15 residues. Germline trimming cut 4 bases from V and 9 bases from J; bases unmatched to any gene: 12. From germline, CDR1 is MGHRA and CDR2 YSYEKL. The CDR3 loop is CASSLTDRSESIQYF. The CDR3 DNA follows: TGCGCCAGCAGCCTCACGGACAGGTCGGAGTCCATTCAGTACTTC.

This clonotype appeared many times. V and J are TRBV28 and TRBJ1-1; possibly TRBD1 for D (5 bases). The CDR3 length is 14 residues. The V end was cut by 5 bases, the J end by 1 base, with 11 bases between. Germline CDR1 reads MDHEN; CDR2 reads SYDVKM. Here the CDR3 DNA reads TGTGCCAGCAGTACAGAGGACACGAACACTGAAGCTTTCTTT. This sequence encodes CASSTEDTNTEAFF.

In its sample, this clonotype was seen a few times. Sequence at one end of the junction differs from germline and may be a read error. This chain links TRBV5-8 with TRBJ1-1; D is uncertain. The CDR3 covers 14 residues. The V gene's germline CDR1 is SGHTS and CDR2 YDEGEE. The CDR3 DNA reads as TGTGTCAGCAGCCGAGGGAGGGTTCCCACTGAAGCTTTCTTT. Amino acids: CVSSRGRVPTEAFF.

This clonotype was counted a few times. The J gene is TRBJ1-1, the V gene TRBV27, with 7 positions matching TRBD1. The V segment lost 5 bases and the J segment 5 bases; nucleotides outside the gene matches: 5. Germline lookup yields CDR1 MNHEY and CDR2 SMNVEV (reference sequence). CDR3 length: 13 amino acids. CDR3 DNA sequence: TGTGCCAGCAGTAAGGGGGCACGGACTGAAGCTTTCTTT. As protein: CASSKGARTEAFF.

Only a few counts were recorded for this clonotype. V is TRBV12-3 or TRBV12-4 and J is TRBJ2-6, with no clear D. The V gene lost 4 bases and the J gene lost 0 bases, with 13 bases spanning the gap. The CDR3 has 17 amino acids. CDR3 nucleotides: TGTGCCAGCAGTTCCACCCAACTGATCTCTGGGGCCAACGTCCTGACTTTC. Translation: CASSSTQLISGANVLTF.

This chain connects TRBV11-2 to TRBJ2-2; 8 bases agree with TRBD1. V was pared by 2 bases and J by 6 bases, with 2 bases of the junction left unmatched. CDR1 and CDR2 from the germline V gene are SGHAT and FQNNGV. CDR3 length: 14 amino acids. The CDR3: CASSLRTGSGELFF. CDR3 bases: TGTGCCAGCAGCTTAAGGACAGGGTCCGGGGAGCTGTTTTTT.

This clonotype showed up many times. This chain joins TRBV5-1 and TRBJ2-7, with 7 bases aligning to TRBD2. Trimming at V came to 3 bases and at J to 5 bases, leaving 11 bases not matched to a gene. CDR3 length equals 15 residues. Germline assignment: CDR1 SGHRS and CDR2 YFSETQ. DNA for the CDR3: TGCGCCAGCAGCTCGGCGGGGGACTACGAACACGAGCAGTACTTC. This codes for CASSSAGDYEHEQYF.

This clonotype has more than one count but fewer than ten. The genes are TRBV27 and TRBJ2-3; D might be TRBD2 (7 bases). V dropped 6 bases and J dropped 7 bases, with 29 bases sitting between them. Germline lookup yields CDR1 MNHEY and CDR2 SMNVEV (reference sequence). This CDR3 is 18 amino acids long. The CDR3 sequence: CASSYIGRGPTRVNTQYF. CDR3 nucleotide sequence: TGTGCCAGCAGCTACATTGGGCGGGGGCCCACTCGGGTAAATACGCAGTATTTT.

This clonotype was counted ten times or more. The chain employs TRBV20-1 and TRBJ2-5; 7 bases fit TRBD2. CDR1 is DFQATT and CDR2 is SNEGSKA in the germline V gene (reference sequence). The CDR3 is 13 amino acids. J gave up 4 bases and V 0 bases, and 2 bases lay outside the gene matches. CDR3 protein: CSARDSGGETQYF. Here the CDR3 DNA reads TGCAGTGCTAGAGATTCGGGAGGAGAGACCCAGTACTTC.

In its sample, this clonotype was seen many times. The rearrangement joins TRBV19 to TRBJ2-2; 7 positions match TRBD2. The CDR3 runs to 17 residues. Germline CDR1 LNHDA, CDR2 SQIVND (reference sequence). The J segment lost 7 bases and the V segment lost 0 bases, leaving 11 bases of the junction unmatched. CDR3 loop: CASSIDHGGGLNGELFF. The CDR3 DNA sequence: TGTGCCAGTAGTATAGACCACGGCGGGGGACTAAACGGGGAGCTGTTTTTT.

This clonotype was recorded at least ten times. The chain uses TRBV9 and TRBJ2-7; 7 nucleotides agree with TRBD2. The V and J ends lost 0 bases and 6 bases, in that order; junction bases with no gene match: 6. The CDR3 is 14 amino acids. Germline V lookup: CDR1 SGDLS, CDR2 YYNGEE. This chain's CDR3 is CASSVGGGGSEQYF. The CDR3 DNA is TGTGCCAGCAGCGTAGGTGGGGGAGGGAGCGAGCAGTACTTC.

In its sample, this clonotype was seen many times. This chain links TRBV6-1 with TRBJ1-5; D not resolved. The CDR3 is 15 residues long. Trimming left V 4 bases short and J 3 bases short, with 13 bases between. Looked up from germline, CDR1 is MNHNS and CDR2 is SASEGT. CDR3 loop: CASSGREGLNQPQHF. The CDR3 DNA is TGTGCCAGCAGTGGGAGGGAAGGGCTCAATCAGCCCCAGCATTTT.

This clonotype has at least ten counts. The chain is built from TRBV19 and TRBJ1-2; 8 positions match TRBD1. Per the germline V gene, CDR1 is LNHDA and CDR2 is SQIVND (reference sequence). The CDR3 is 15 amino acids. The trim removed 5 bases at V and 4 bases at J, leaving 9 bases unmatched. CDR3 in DNA: TGTGCCAGTAGTCTGGGGACAGGAGCTTCCTATGGCTACACCTTC. Protein: CASSLGTGASYGYTF.

The V call is TRBV5-1, the J call TRBJ2-5; possible D gene TRBD2, 6 bases. This CDR3 has 15 residues. Germline CDR1 SGHRS, CDR2 YFSETQ. V dropped 0 bases and J dropped 5 bases, with 14 bases sitting between them. The CDR3 DNA sequence: TGCGCCAGCAGCTTGGTGGCGGGGTTGTATGAGACCCAGTACTTC. It encodes CASSLVAGLYETQYF. Variable domain in full (rest from reference TRBV5-1 and TRBJ2-5): KAGVTQTPRYLIKTRGQQVTLSCSPISGHRSVSWYQQTPGQGLQFLFEYFSETQRNKGNFPGRFSGRQFSNSRSEMNVSTLELGDSALYLCASSLVAGLYETQYFGPGTRLLVL.

This clonotype has more than one count but fewer than ten. This could be a read error, since a much larger clone is one nucleotide away. The CDR3 reads CATSDPRNRDEAQYF. CDR3 nucleotide sequence: TGTGCCACCAGTGACCCCCGGAATCGCGACGAGGCCCAGTACTTC. V gene TRBV24-1 combines with J gene TRBJ2-5; the D is unclear. The germline V gene encodes CDR1 KGHDR and CDR2 SFDVKD. Trimming pared 4 bases from V and 9 bases from J, leaving 20 bases between. This CDR3 is built from 15 residues.

The sample holds many counts of this clonotype. The rearrangement links TRBV7-8 to TRBJ2-7; possibly TRBD2 for D (6 bases). The length of the CDR3 is 14 residues. Trimming stripped 2 bases from V and 6 bases from J, with 14 bases between. Germline V CDR1 and CDR2: SGHVS, FQNEAQ. CDR3 in DNA: TGTGCCAGCAGCTTACTCGGGACTTCGGGCGAGCAGTACTTC. As protein: CASSLLGTSGEQYF.

This clonotype has at least ten counts. The rearrangement links TRBV18 to TRBJ2-7; TRBD2 might be the D (6 bases). Trimming removed 3 bases from V and 7 bases from J, with 16 bases in between. Germline CDR1 KGHSH, CDR2 LQKENI. The CDR3 sequence is 14 residues long. As DNA, the CDR3 is TGTGCCAGCTCACCGCCTAGCGTAGTCCAGGAGCAGTACTTC. Its protein is CASSPPSVVQEQYF.